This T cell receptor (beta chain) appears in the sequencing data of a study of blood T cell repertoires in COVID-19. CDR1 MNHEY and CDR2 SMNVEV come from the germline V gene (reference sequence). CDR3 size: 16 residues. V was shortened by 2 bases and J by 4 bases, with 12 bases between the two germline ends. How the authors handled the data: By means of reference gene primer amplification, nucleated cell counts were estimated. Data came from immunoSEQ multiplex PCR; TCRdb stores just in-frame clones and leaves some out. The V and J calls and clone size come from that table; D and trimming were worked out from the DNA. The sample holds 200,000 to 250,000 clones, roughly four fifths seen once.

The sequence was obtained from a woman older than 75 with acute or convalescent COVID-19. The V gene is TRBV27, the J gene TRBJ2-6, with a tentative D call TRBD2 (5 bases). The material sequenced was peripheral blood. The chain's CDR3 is CASSLLPGVGANVLTF. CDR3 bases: TGTGCCAGCAGTTTACTTCCCGGGGTCGGGGCCAACGTCCTGACTTTC.